This T cell receptor (beta chain) was captured in a study of response to subunit inactivated influenza vaccine. Study-level results: Every seasonal influenza vaccination brings in few new T cells, the authors suggested.

As concerns this clonotype: The antigen is unknown.

TCRdb reanalysed the RT-PCR reads using MiXCR and keeps one entry per CDR3 protein. The sample consists of 860,000 or so distinct CDR3 sequences, approximately 21% of them appearing once. The CDR3 contains 15 residues. CDR1 and CDR2 (germline): SEHNR, FQNEAQ (reference sequence). J was trimmed by 5 bases and V by 5 bases; bases with no gene match: 4. The receptor was isolated from a man aged 50 to 59 who received an inactivated influenza vaccine. Sequenced here: PBMCs from blood, sampled roughly 5 days after vaccination. The chain couples TRBV7-9 to TRBJ1-6; 9 bases are a match to TRBD1. The CDR3 DNA reads as TGTGCCAGCAGCGGGTGGGACAGGGATAATTCACCCCTCCACTTT. Translated, it gives CASSGWDRDNSPLHF.